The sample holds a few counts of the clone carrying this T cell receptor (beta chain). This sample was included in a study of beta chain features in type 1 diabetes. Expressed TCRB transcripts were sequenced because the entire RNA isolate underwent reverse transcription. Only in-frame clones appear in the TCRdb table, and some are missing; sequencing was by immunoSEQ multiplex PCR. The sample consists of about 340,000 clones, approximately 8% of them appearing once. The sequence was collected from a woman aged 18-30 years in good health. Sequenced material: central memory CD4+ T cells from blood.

DNA for the CDR3: TGTGCCAGCAGGGCAGGGTTGAACACTGAAGCTTTCTTT. Translated, it gives CASRAGLNTEAFF. J is TRBJ1-1 and V is TRBV9, with a tentative D call TRBD1 (5 bases). V was cut by 5 bases and J by 0 bases, with 8 bases left in between. Germline lookup yields CDR1 SGDLS and CDR2 YYNGEE. This CDR3 comprises 13 residues.